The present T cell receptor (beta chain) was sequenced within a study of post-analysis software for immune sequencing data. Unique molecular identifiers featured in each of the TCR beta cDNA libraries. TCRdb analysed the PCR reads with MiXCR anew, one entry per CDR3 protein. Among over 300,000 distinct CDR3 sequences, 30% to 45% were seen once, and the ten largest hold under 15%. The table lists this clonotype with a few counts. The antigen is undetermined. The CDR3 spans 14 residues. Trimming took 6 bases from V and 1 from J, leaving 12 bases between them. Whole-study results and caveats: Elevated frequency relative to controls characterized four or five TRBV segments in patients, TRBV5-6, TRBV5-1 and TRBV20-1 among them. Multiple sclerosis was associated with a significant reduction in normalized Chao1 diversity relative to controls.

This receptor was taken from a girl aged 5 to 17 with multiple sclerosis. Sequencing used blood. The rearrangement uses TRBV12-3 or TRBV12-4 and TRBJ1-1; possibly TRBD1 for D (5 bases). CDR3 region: CASSPGHQNTEAFF. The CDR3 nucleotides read TGTGCCAGCAGCCCTGGACACCAGAACACTGAAGCTTTCTTT.